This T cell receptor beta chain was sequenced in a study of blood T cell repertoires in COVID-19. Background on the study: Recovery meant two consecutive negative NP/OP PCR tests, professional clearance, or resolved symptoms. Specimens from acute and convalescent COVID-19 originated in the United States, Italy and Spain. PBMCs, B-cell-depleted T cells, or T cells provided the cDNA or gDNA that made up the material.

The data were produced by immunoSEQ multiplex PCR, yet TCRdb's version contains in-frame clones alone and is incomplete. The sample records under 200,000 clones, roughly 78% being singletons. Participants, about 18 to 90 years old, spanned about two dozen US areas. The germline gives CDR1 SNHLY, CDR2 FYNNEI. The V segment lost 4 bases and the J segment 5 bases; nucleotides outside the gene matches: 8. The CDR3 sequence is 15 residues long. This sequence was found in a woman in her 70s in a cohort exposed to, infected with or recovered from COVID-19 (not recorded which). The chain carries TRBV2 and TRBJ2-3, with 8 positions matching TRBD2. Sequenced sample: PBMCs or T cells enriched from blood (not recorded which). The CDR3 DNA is TGTGCCAGCAGTGTGGACGGGAGGGCGTTAGATACGCAGTATTTT. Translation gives CASSVDGRALDTQYF.